Sequencing of this TCR beta chain was carried out in a study of blood T cell repertoires in COVID-19. Study-level background: Samples came from the United States, Italy and Spain, spanning acute and convalescent COVID-19.

Per germline, CDR1 MNHEY and CDR2 SMNVEV (reference sequence). V dropped 10 bases and J dropped 7 bases, with 17 bases sitting between them. This CDR3 has 13 residues. The data were produced by immunoSEQ multiplex PCR, yet TCRdb's version contains in-frame clones alone and is incomplete. Of 200,000 to 250,000 clones in the sample, approximately 90% were seen once. Material for sequencing was peripheral blood. This clonotype originated in a man aged 65-85 years with acute or convalescent COVID-19. The chain couples TRBV27 to TRBJ2-1, with a possible D match to TRBD2 (5 bases). CDR3 in DNA: TGTGCCAACGGACTCACTCGGCGGAATGAGCAGTTCTTC. It yields the protein CANGLTRRNEQFF.